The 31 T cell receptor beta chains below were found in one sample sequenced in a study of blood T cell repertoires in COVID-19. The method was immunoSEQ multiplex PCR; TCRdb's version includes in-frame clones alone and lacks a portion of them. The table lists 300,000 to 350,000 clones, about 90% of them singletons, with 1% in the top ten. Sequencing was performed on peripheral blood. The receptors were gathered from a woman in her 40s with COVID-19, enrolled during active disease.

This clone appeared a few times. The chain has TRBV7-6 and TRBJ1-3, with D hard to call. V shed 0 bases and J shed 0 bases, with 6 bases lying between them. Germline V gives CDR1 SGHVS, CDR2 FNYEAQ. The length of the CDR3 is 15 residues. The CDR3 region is CASSLAVVSGNTIYF. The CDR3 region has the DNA TGTGCCAGCAGCTTAGCGGTAGTCTCTGGAAACACCATATATTTT.

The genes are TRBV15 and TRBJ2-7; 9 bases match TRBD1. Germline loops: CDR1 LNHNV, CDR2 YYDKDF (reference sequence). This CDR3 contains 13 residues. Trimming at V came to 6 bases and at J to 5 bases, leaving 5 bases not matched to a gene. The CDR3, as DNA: TGTGCCACCAGTAAACAGGGGGCCAACGAGCAGTACTTC. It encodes CATSKQGANEQYF.

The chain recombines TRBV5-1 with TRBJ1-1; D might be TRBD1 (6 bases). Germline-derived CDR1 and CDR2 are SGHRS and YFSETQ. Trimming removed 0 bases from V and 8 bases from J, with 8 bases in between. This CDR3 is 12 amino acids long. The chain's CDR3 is CASSLVDREAFF. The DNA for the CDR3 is TGCGCCAGCAGCTTGGTGGACAGAGAAGCTTTCTTT.

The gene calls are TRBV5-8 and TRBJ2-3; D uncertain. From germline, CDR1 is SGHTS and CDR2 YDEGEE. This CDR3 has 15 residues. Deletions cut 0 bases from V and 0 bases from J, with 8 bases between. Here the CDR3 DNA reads TGTGCCAGCAGCTTGGGAACGACAAGCACAGATACGCAGTATTTT. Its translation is CASSLGTTSTDTQYF.

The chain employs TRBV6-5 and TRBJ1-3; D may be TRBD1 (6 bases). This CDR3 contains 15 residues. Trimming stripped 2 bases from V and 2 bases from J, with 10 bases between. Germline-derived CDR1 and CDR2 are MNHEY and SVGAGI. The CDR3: CASSYGRGPGNTIYF. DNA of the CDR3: TGTGCCAGCAGTTACGGCAGGGGCCCTGGAAACACCATATATTTT.

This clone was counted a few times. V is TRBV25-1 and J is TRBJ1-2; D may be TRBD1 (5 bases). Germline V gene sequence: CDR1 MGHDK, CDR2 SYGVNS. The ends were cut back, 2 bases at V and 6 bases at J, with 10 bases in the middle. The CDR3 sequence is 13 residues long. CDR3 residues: CASSEPGRDGYTF. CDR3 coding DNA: TGTGCCAGCAGTGAACCAGGGAGGGATGGCTACACCTTC.

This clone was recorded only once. The CDR3 here is CASSQGVVTGAKNIQYF. The CDR3 region has the DNA TGTGCCAGCAGCCAAGGGGTCGTGACAGGGGCCAAAAACATTCAGTACTTC. This rearrangement joins TRBV4-2 to TRBJ2-4; 7 bases fit TRBD1. Germline V gene data show CDR1 as LGHNA and CDR2 as YNFKEQ. After removal of 1 base from V and 1 base from J, the junction contained 7 bases not matched to a gene. There are 17 residues in the CDR3.

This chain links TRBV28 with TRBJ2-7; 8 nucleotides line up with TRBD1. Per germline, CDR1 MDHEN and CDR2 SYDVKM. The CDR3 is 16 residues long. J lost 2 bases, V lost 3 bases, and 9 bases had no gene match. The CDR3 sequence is CASSLPGTGPTYEQYF. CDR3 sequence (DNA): TGTGCCAGCAGTTTGCCCGGGACAGGTCCTACCTACGAGCAGTACTTC.

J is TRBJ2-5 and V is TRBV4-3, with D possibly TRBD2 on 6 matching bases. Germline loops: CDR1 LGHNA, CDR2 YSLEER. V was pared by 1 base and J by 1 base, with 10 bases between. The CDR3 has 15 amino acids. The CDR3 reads CASSQGGAGQETQYF. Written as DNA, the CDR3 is TGCGCCAGCAGCCAAGGGGGAGCGGGCCAAGAGACCCAGTACTTC.

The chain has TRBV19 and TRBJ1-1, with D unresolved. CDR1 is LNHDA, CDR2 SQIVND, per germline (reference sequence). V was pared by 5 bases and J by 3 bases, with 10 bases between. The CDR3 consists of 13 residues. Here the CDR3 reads CASSLTKYTEAFF. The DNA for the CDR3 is TGTGCCAGTAGTTTGACTAAGTACACTGAAGCTTTCTTT.

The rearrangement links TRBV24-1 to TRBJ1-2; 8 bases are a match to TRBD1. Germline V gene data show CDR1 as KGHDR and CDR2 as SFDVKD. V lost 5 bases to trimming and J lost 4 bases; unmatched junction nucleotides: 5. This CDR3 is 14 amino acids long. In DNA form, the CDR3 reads TGTGCCACCAGTGCCTCGGGACAGGCCTATGGCTACACCTTC. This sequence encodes CATSASGQAYGYTF.

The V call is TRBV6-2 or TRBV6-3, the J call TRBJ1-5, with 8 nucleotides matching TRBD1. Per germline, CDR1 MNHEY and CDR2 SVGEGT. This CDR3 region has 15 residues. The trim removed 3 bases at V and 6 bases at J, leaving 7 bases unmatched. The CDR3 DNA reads TGTGCCAGCAGTTATTACGCAGGGGGCACTCAGCCCCAGCATTTT. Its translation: CASSYYAGGTQPQHF.

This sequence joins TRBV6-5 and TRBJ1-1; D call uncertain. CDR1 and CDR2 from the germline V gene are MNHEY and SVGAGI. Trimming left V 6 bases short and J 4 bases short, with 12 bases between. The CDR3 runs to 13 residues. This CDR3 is CASSSHGGTEAFF. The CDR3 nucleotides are TGTGCCAGCAGCTCTCATGGAGGCACTGAAGCTTTCTTT.

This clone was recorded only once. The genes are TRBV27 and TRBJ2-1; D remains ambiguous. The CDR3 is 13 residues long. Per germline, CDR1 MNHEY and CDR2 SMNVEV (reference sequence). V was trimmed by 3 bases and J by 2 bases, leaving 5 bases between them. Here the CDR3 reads CASSFSTYNEQFF. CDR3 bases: TGTGCCAGCAGTTTTTCCACCTACAATGAGCAGTTCTTC.

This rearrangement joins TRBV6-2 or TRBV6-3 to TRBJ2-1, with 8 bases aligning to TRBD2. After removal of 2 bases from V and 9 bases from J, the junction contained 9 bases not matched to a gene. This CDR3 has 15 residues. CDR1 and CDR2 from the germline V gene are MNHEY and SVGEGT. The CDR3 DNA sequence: TGTGCCAGCAGTTACGCGACTAGCGCGGGCTTTGAGCAGTTCTTC. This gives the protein CASSYATSAGFEQFF.

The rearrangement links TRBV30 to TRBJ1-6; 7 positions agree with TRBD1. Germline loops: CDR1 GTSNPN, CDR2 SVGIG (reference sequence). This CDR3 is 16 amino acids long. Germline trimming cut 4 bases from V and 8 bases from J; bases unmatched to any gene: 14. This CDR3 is CAWINRENRGDSPLHF. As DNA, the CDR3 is TGTGCCTGGATAAACAGAGAGAACAGGGGTGATTCACCCCTCCACTTT.

The DNA for the CDR3 is TGTGCCAGCAGTCTACAGGGAATTGGCTTCGAGCAGTACTTC. Translation: CASSLQGIGFEQYF. This chain uses TRBV6-5 with TRBJ2-7; TRBD1 might be the D (6 bases). Germline V gene lookup returns CDR1 MNHEY and CDR2 SVGAGI. This CDR3 is 14 amino acids long. The V end lost 5 bases, the J end lost 6 bases, and 17 bases lay between the germline ends.

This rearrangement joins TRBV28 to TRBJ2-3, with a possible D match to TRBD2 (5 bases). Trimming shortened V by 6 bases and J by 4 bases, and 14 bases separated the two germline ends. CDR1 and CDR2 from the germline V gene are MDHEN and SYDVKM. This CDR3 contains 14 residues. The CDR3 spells CASSPLGRADTQYF. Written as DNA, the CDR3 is TGTGCCAGCAGCCCACTAGGAAGGGCAGATACGCAGTATTTT. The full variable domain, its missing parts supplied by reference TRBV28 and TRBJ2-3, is DVKVTQSSRYLVKRTGEKVFLECVQDMDHENMFWYRQDPGLGLRLIYFSYDVKMKEKGDIPEGYSVSREKKERFSLILESASTNQTSMYLCASSPLGRADTQYFGPGTRLTVL.

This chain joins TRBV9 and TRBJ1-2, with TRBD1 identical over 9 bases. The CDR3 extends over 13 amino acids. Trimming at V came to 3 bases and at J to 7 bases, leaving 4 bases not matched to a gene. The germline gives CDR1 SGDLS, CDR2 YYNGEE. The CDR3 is CASSAGDRVGYTF. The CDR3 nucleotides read TGTGCCAGCAGCGCTGGGGACAGGGTTGGCTACACCTTC.

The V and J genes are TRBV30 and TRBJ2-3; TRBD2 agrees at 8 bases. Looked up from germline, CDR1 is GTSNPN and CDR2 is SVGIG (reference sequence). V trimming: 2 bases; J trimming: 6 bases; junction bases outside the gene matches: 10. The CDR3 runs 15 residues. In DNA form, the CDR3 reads TGTGCCTGGAGTTCCGGGGGGGCGGGTAGCGATACGCAGTATTTT. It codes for CAWSSGGAGSDTQYF.

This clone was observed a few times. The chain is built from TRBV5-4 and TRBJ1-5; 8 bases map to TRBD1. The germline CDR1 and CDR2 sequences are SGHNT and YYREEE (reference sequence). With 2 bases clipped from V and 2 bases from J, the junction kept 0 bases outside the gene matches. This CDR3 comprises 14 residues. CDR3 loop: CASSLQGGNQPQHF. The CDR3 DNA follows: TGTGCCAGCAGCTTACAGGGGGGCAATCAGCCCCAGCATTTT.

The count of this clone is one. The CDR3 loop is CASSFGQRGLFF. The CDR3 DNA is TGTGCCAGCAGTTTTGGCCAACGGGGGCTGTTTTTT. The J gene is TRBJ2-2, the V gene TRBV28; D possibly corresponds to TRBD2 (5 bases). V was clipped by 3 bases and J by 13 bases, with 12 bases between them. Per germline, CDR1 MDHEN and CDR2 SYDVKM. This CDR3 is built from 12 residues.

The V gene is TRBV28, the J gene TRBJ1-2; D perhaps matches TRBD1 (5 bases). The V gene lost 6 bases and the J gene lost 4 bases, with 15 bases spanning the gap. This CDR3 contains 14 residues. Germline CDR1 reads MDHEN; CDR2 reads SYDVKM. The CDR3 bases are TGTGCCAGCAGCCTCTGGCAGGGCGGCTATGGCTACACCTTC. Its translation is CASSLWQGGYGYTF.

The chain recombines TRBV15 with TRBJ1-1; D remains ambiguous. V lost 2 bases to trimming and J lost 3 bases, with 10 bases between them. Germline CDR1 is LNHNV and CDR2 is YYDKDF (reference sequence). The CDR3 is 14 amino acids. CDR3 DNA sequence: TGTGCCACCAGCAGACCTAACTCGGACACTGAAGCTTTCTTT. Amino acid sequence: CATSRPNSDTEAFF.

The CDR3 here is CASTNGGAVRNTIYF. The CDR3 DNA sequence: TGTGCCAGCACCAATGGGGGCGCGGTAAGAAACACCATATATTTT. The chain recombines TRBV28 with TRBJ1-3; the D gene is possibly TRBD1 (6 bases). Germline lookup yields CDR1 MDHEN and CDR2 SYDVKM. The CDR3 spans 15 residues. V lost 7 bases and J lost 5, with 18 bases in between.

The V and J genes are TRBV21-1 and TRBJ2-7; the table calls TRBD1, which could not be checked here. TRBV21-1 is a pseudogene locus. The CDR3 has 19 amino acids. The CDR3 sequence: CASSKDLRGTGVETYEQYF. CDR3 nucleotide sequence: TGTGCCAGCAGCAAAGATTTAAGGGGGACAGGGGTTGAAACCTACGAGCAGTACTTC.

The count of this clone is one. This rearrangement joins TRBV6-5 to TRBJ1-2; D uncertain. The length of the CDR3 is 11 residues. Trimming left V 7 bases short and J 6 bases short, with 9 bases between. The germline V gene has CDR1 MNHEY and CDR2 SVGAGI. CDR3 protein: CASNWRDGYTF. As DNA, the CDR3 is TGTGCCAGCAATTGGAGGGATGGCTACACCTTC.

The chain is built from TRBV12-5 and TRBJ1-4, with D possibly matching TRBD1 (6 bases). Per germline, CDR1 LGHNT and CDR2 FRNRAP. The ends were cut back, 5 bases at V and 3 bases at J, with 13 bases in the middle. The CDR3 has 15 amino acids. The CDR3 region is CASGPPGASNEKLFF. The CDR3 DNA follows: TGTGCTAGTGGTCCCCCAGGGGCATCTAATGAAAAACTGTTTTTT.

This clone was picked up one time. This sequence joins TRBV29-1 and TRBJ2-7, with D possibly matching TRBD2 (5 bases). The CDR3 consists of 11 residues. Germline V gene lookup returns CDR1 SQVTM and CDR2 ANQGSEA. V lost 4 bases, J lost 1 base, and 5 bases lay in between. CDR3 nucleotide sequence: TGCAGCGTTGGAGGGTCCTACGAGCAGTACTTC. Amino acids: CSVGGSYEQYF.

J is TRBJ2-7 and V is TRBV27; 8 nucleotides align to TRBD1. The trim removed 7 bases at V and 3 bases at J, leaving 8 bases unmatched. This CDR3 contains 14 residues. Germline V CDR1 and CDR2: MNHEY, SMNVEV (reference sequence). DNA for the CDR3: TGTGCCAGCACCCCGGGACAGGCCTTCTACGAGCAGTACTTC. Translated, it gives CASTPGQAFYEQYF.

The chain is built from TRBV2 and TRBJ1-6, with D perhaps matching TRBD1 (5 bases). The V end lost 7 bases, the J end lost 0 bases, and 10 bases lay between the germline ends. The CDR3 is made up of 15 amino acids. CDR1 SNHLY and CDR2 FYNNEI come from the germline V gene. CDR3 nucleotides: TGTGCCAGCAATGACAGAAGCTCCTATAATTCACCCCTCCACTTT. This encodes CASNDRSSYNSPLHF.